This TCR beta chain appears in the sequencing data of a study of OX40 agonist ivuxolimab in advanced cancers. The germline gives CDR1 MDHEN, CDR2 SYDVKM. The CDR3 has 18 amino acids. Deletions cut 2 bases from V and 0 bases from J, with 14 bases between. Repertoires were generated with immunoSEQ multiplex PCR, while TCRdb's copy carries only in-frame clones and drops some. The sample holds around 100,000 clones, approximately 89% seen once. The chain has TRBV28 and TRBJ2-6; D is perhaps TRBD1 (6 bases). The clonotype originates from an adult with an advanced solid tumor such as melanoma, head and neck, liver or kidney cancer. The sample consisted of CD4+ or CD8+ T cells sorted from blood, taken in a trial of the OX40 agonist ivuxolimab. The CDR3 protein is CASSLQGKGSSGANVLTF. The CDR3 nucleotides read TGTGCCAGCAGTTTACAGGGGAAGGGCTCCTCTGGGGCCAACGTCCTGACTTTC.